A single count supports the clone carrying this T cell receptor (beta chain). This entry belongs to a study of technical replicates of blood from a handful of donors. This table comes from immunoSEQ multiplex PCR, and its TCRdb copy is limited to in-frame clones, with some not included. The table has about 81,000 clones, 80% to 95% seen once. The TCR originated in a human donor in good health. Sequencing used T cells isolated from PBMCs.

The DNA for the CDR3 is TGTGCCAGTAGTATTACTAGCGGGAGGGCCGGGGAGCTGTTTTTT. Its protein is CASSITSGRAGELFF. This rearrangement joins TRBV19 to TRBJ2-2; TRBD2 aligns across 13 bases. Germline CDR1 LNHDA, CDR2 SQIVND (reference sequence). V lost 3 bases and J lost 6; bases outside the gene matches: 1. This CDR3 is built from 15 residues.